Listed here are 32 T cell receptor beta chains from one sample, sequenced in a study of blood T cell repertoires in COVID-19. The assay was immunoSEQ multiplex PCR, and TCRdb's table has in-frame clones only and misses some. This sample has over 250,000 clones, with about nine tenths found just once. The sequenced material came from PBMCs or T cells enriched from blood (not recorded which). The origin of the receptors is a woman in her 30s who had recovered from COVID-19.

V usage is TRBV10-3 and J usage is TRBJ1-1, with TRBD1 as a possible D gene (6 bases). Trimming took 6 bases from V and 2 from J, leaving 22 bases between them. This CDR3 region has 17 residues. Looked up from germline, CDR1 is ENHRY and CDR2 is SYGVKD. The CDR3 nucleotides are TGTGCCATCAGGAACTCTACTGGGGGGGGCGAAAACACTGAAGCTTTCTTT. Residues: CAIRNSTGGGENTEAFF.

The V and J genes are TRBV5-1 and TRBJ2-7, with D perhaps TRBD1 (6 bases). V was trimmed by 4 bases and J by 1 base, leaving 12 bases between them. CDR1 is SGHRS and CDR2 is YFSETQ in the germline V gene. The CDR3 contains 14 residues. CDR3 nucleotide sequence: TGCGCCAGCAGCACAGACAGGAATTCCTACGAGCAGTACTTC. This encodes CASSTDRNSYEQYF.

The CDR3 DNA follows: TGTGCCAGCAGTTTACCGGGACAGGGGTTGGAGACCCAGTACTTC. Protein: CASSLPGQGLETQYF. The rearrangement links TRBV27 to TRBJ2-5; 10 nucleotides align to TRBD1. The CDR3 is made up of 15 amino acids. The germline V gene has CDR1 MNHEY and CDR2 SMNVEV (reference sequence). V shed 2 bases and J 5 bases; nucleotides not matched to a gene: 5.

The DNA for the CDR3 is TGTGCCAGTAGTCCGGGGCAGGACAGGGGATTTCAGCCCCAGCATTTT. Its protein is CASSPGQDRGFQPQHF. This chain joins TRBV19 and TRBJ1-5; 9 positions match TRBD1. This CDR3 comprises 16 residues. Germline CDR1 LNHDA, CDR2 SQIVND (reference sequence). After removal of 5 bases from V and 6 bases from J, the junction contained 11 bases not matched to a gene.

This chain connects TRBV10-3 to TRBJ2-7, with TRBD2 matching 13 bases. The CDR3 contains 19 residues. Germline V gene sequence: CDR1 ENHRY, CDR2 SYGVKD. The V and J ends lost 3 bases and 2 bases, in that order; junction bases with no gene match: 13. CDR3 DNA: TGTGCCATCAGTGAAATTGCGGGACGGACTAGCGGGAGCCCCTACGAGCAGTACTTC. It translates to CAISEIAGRTSGSPYEQYF.

This chain links TRBV9 with TRBJ2-5, with 10 bases fitting TRBD2. V shed 6 bases, J shed 1 base, and the junction held 9 bases outside the gene matches. Germline loops: CDR1 SGDLS, CDR2 YYNGEE. This CDR3 region has 16 residues. The chain's CDR3 is CASTGRAGGPQETQYF. In nucleotides, the CDR3 is TGTGCCAGCACCGGACGAGCGGGAGGGCCCCAAGAGACCCAGTACTTC.

The chain joins TRBV5-4 to TRBJ2-7; 10 nucleotides agree with TRBD2. This CDR3 is built from 16 residues. The germline V gene has CDR1 SGHNT and CDR2 YYREEE (reference sequence). V dropped 4 bases and J dropped 9; count of bases not matched to a gene: 16. In DNA, the CDR3 is TGTGCCAGCAGCGCGGGTGGGACTAGCGCCATTGAAGTGCAGTACTTC. Translated: CASSAGGTSAIEVQYF.

The gene calls are TRBV6-5 and TRBJ2-7, with 7 bases fitting TRBD1. CDR3 length equals 13 residues. Germline CDR1 and CDR2: MNHEY and SVGAGI. Trimming cost V 7 bases and J 5 bases; bases outside gene matches: 8. This CDR3 is CASTPTGLNEQYF. For the CDR3, the DNA is TGTGCCAGCACACCGACAGGGTTGAACGAGCAGTACTTC.

The chain joins TRBV27 to TRBJ1-4, with D perhaps matching TRBD1 (5 bases). The germline gives CDR1 MNHEY, CDR2 SMNVEV (reference sequence). V was pared by 3 bases and J by 11 bases, with 10 bases between. The CDR3 runs to 12 residues. The DNA of the CDR3 is TGTGCCAGCAGTTTCATGGGGGGGAAACTGTTTTTT. This codes for CASSFMGGKLFF.

The chain recombines TRBV3-1 (or the pseudogene TRBV3-2) with TRBJ1-2; D is perhaps TRBD1 (5 bases). V dropped 0 bases and J dropped 1 base, with 15 bases sitting between them. The length of the CDR3 is 17 residues. Germline CDR1 reads LGHDT; CDR2 reads YNNKEL (reference sequence). CDR3 sequence reads: CASSQDRDSYINYGYTF. The CDR3 DNA follows: TGTGCCAGCAGCCAAGATCGAGACAGTTATATTAACTATGGCTACACCTTC.

This clone is a singleton in its sample. The chain carries TRBV6-4 and TRBJ2-1; 14 nucleotides match TRBD2. CDR1 and CDR2 (germline): MRHNA, SNTAGT. With 11 bases clipped from V and 5 bases from J, the junction kept 14 bases outside the gene matches. This CDR3 has 17 amino acids. The CDR3 DNA reads as TGTGCCGGGGGACTAGCGGGAGTAGGTATCGATGACAATGAGCAGTTCTTC. Translation: CAGGLAGVGIDDNEQFF.

This clone was counted at least ten times. The chain joins TRBV10-2 to TRBJ2-7; 11 bases align to TRBD2. Looked up from germline, CDR1 is WSHSY and CDR2 is SAAADI. The J segment lost 6 bases and the V segment lost 8 bases, leaving 12 bases of the junction unmatched. The CDR3 contains 15 residues. The CDR3 DNA follows: TGCGCCAGCTATTCCCCGACTAGCGGGACGAGCGAGCAGTACTTC. Its protein is CASYSPTSGTSEQYF.

This sequence joins TRBV6-2 or TRBV6-3 and TRBJ1-5; D remains unclear. Trimming shortened V by 2 bases and J by 6 bases, and 17 bases separated the two germline ends. This CDR3 has 16 amino acids. CDR1 MNHEY and CDR2 SVGEGT come from the germline V gene. CDR3: CASSYREGRTRQPQHF. In nucleotides, the CDR3 is TGTGCCAGCAGTTACAGAGAAGGCAGGACTCGTCAGCCCCAGCATTTT.

This chain uses TRBV10-1 with TRBJ2-3, with 11 nucleotides matching TRBD2. J was trimmed by 4 bases and V by 0 bases; bases with no gene match: 3. CDR1 is WNHNN, CDR2 SYGVQD, per germline (reference sequence). The CDR3 is made up of 16 amino acids. CDR3 bases: TGCGCCAGCAGTGAGTCCGAACTAGCGGGAGCAGATACGCAGTATTTT. Protein product: CASSESELAGADTQYF.

This clone was recorded once. The chain is built from TRBV5-1 and TRBJ2-1; D may be TRBD1 (6 bases). This CDR3 has 14 residues. Germline CDR1 is SGHRS and CDR2 is YFSETQ. Deletions cut 4 bases from V and 2 bases from J, with 10 bases between. CDR3: CASSLDRTYNEQFF. CDR3 nucleotide sequence: TGCGCCAGCAGCCTGGACAGAACCTACAATGAGCAGTTCTTC.

The V gene is TRBV18, the J gene TRBJ2-1, with 11 bases aligning to TRBD1. The length of the CDR3 is 16 residues. Germline loops: CDR1 KGHSH, CDR2 LQKENI. V lost 2 bases and J lost 6; bases outside the gene matches: 6. As DNA, the CDR3 is TGTGCCAGCTCACCATTCCGGGACAGGGGGTTCAATGAGCAGTTCTTC. This encodes CASSPFRDRGFNEQFF.

This clone was counted a few times. The chain is built from TRBV9 and TRBJ2-3; 10 bases fit TRBD1. The CDR3 covers 16 residues. With V trimmed by 1 base and J by 6 bases, 8 bases remained unmatched. Germline loops: CDR1 SGDLS, CDR2 YYNGEE. This CDR3 reads CASSVQPGQGTDTQYF. The CDR3 DNA reads as TGTGCCAGCAGCGTACAACCGGGACAGGGGACGGATACGCAGTATTTT.

This clone was recorded once. The rearrangement joins TRBV19 to TRBJ2-5; TRBD2 matches 8 bases. The CDR3 length is 14 residues. The V segment lost 1 base and the J segment 4 bases; nucleotides outside the gene matches: 2. From germline, CDR1 is LNHDA and CDR2 SQIVND (reference sequence). The CDR3 DNA sequence: TGTGCCAGTAGTATAGGACTAGCGCTAGAGACCCAGTACTTC. As protein: CASSIGLALETQYF.

The chain employs TRBV27 and TRBJ2-7; possibly TRBD2 for D (5 bases). Trimming removed 5 bases at V and 3 bases at J, with 11 bases between. CDR3 length: 13 residues. Per the germline V gene, CDR1 is MNHEY and CDR2 is SMNVEV (reference sequence). CDR3 protein: CASSRSGFYEQYF. In DNA form, the CDR3 reads TGTGCCAGCAGTAGGTCGGGGTTCTACGAGCAGTACTTC.

For the CDR3, the DNA is TGCGCCAGCAGTGAGTTGGGGACAGCTGTCTCTGGGGCCAACGTCCTGACTTTC. It yields the protein CASSELGTAVSGANVLTF. V and J are TRBV10-2 and TRBJ2-6; 7 bases are a match to TRBD1. The CDR3 loop spans 18 amino acids. With V trimmed by 1 base and J by 0 bases, 6 bases remained unmatched. The germline CDR1 and CDR2 sequences are WSHSY and SAAADI.

The V and J genes are TRBV12-3 or TRBV12-4 and TRBJ1-5; D perhaps matches TRBD1 (5 bases). This CDR3 spans 13 amino acids. The V gene lost 6 bases and the J gene lost 4 bases, with 10 bases spanning the gap. The CDR3 nucleotides read TGTGCCAGCAGACCTGGGGGGAATCAGCCCCAGCATTTT. This codes for CASRPGGNQPQHF.

This sequence joins TRBV6-4 and TRBJ2-3; D is possibly TRBD2 (6 bases). This CDR3 is built from 17 residues. CDR1 and CDR2 from the germline V gene are MRHNA and SNTAGT. The germline V and J ends were trimmed by 0 bases and 5 bases, with 18 bases remaining between them. The CDR3 reads CASSDSGRWGREDTQYF. The DNA of the CDR3 is TGTGCCAGCAGTGACTCGGGGAGGTGGGGCCGGGAAGATACGCAGTATTTT.

V is TRBV10-2 and J is TRBJ2-7; D might be TRBD1 (5 bases). This CDR3 has 13 residues. Trimming removed 4 bases at V and 3 bases at J, with 10 bases between. The germline V gene has CDR1 WSHSY and CDR2 SAAADI. CDR3 sequence: CASSVTGNYEQYF. CDR3 coding DNA: TGCGCCAGCAGTGTAACAGGCAACTACGAGCAGTACTTC.

The chain couples TRBV5-1 to TRBJ2-7; 7 bases map to TRBD1. This CDR3 contains 14 residues. V trimming: 2 bases; J trimming: 2 bases; junction bases outside the gene matches: 4. Germline CDR1 reads SGHRS; CDR2 reads YFSETQ. The CDR3 nucleotides are TGCGCCAGCAGCTTCCGGGACAGTGCCTACGAGCAGTACTTC. Translating it yields CASSFRDSAYEQYF. The complete variable domain, with remaining parts taken from reference TRBV5-1 and TRBJ2-7, reads KAGVTQTPRYLIKTRGQQVTLSCSPISGHRSVSWYQQTPGQGLQFLFEYFSETQRNKGNFPGRFSGRQFSNSRSEMNVSTLELGDSALYLCASSFRDSAYEQYFGPGTRLTVT.

The rearrangement joins TRBV10-3 to TRBJ1-2; D unresolved. CDR1 ENHRY and CDR2 SYGVKD come from the germline V gene. V lost 3 bases and J 5 bases, leaving 16 bases between the germline ends. The CDR3 sequence is 15 residues long. The CDR3 bases are TGTGCCATCAGTGATAGGCAGGACTTAGGGTATGGCTACACCTTC. Translating gives CAISDRQDLGYGYTF.

The chain carries TRBV6-2 or TRBV6-3 and TRBJ2-3; 9 nucleotides match TRBD2. The junction had 10 bases not matched to a gene; V was cut back by 5 bases and J by 4 bases. Germline assignment: CDR1 MNHEY and CDR2 SVGEGT. The length of the CDR3 is 16 residues. CDR3 sequence (DNA): TGTGCCAGCAGTAATTTGGCGGGAGGGCCTGCAGATACGCAGTATTTT. Translating it yields CASSNLAGGPADTQYF.

This chain uses TRBV6-5 with TRBJ1-1; D is perhaps TRBD1 (5 bases). V gave up 6 bases and J gave up 0 bases, with 11 bases separating them. Looked up from germline, CDR1 is MNHEY and CDR2 is SVGAGI. The CDR3 runs 14 residues. CDR3 sequence reads: CASRQEHMNTEAFF. The CDR3 DNA is TGTGCCAGCAGACAGGAGCACATGAACACTGAAGCTTTCTTT.

The CDR3 coding sequence is TGTGCCAGCAGCCAACTAGGACTAGCGGGAGGCTACAATGAGCAGTTCTTC. Protein sequence: CASSQLGLAGGYNEQFF. V gene TRBV3-1 (or the pseudogene TRBV3-2) combines with J gene TRBJ2-1; 14 positions agree with TRBD2. The V gene's germline CDR1 is LGHDT and CDR2 YNNKEL (reference sequence). Trimming removed 2 bases from V and 3 bases from J; junction bases left unmatched: 3. The CDR3 spans 17 residues.

This chain connects TRBV28 to TRBJ1-5; no clear D. CDR1 is MDHEN and CDR2 is SYDVKM in the germline V gene. V dropped 3 bases and J dropped 8 bases, with 14 bases sitting between them. The CDR3 sequence is 14 residues long. The CDR3 nucleotides are TGTGCCAGCAGTTTGGGTCTACAGCTGGAGCCCCAGCATTTT. Amino acids: CASSLGLQLEPQHF.

This chain connects TRBV11-3 to TRBJ2-3; 7 bases align to TRBD2. Germline values: CDR1 SGHNT, CDR2 YENEEA. The CDR3 contains 16 residues. V was clipped by 2 bases and J by 4 bases; unmatched bases: 9. In DNA, the CDR3 is TGTGCCAGCAGCTTAAGCCTAGCGGTAGGAGCAGATACGCAGTATTTT. Translated, it gives CASSLSLAVGADTQYF.

This chain connects TRBV2 to TRBJ1-3; D might be TRBD1 (5 bases). V lost 9 bases, J lost 2 bases, and 11 bases lay in between. CDR1 is SNHLY, CDR2 FYNNEI, per germline. This CDR3 comprises 13 residues. CDR3 nucleotides: TGTGCCAGTAATCTAGGGGCTGGAAACACCATATATTTT. Protein: CASNLGAGNTIYF.

The chain combines TRBV2 with TRBJ2-1; D is uncertain. CDR1 SNHLY and CDR2 FYNNEI come from the germline V gene. This CDR3 comprises 15 residues. V was shortened by 4 bases and J by 0 bases, with 10 bases between the two germline ends. In nucleotides, the CDR3 is TGTGCCAGCAGTGTGATGGTCGGCTCCTACAATGAGCAGTTCTTC. This gives the protein CASSVMVGSYNEQFF. Complete variable domain (other parts from reference TRBV2 and TRBJ2-1): EPEVTQTPSHQVTQMGQEVILRCVPISNHLYFYWYRQILGQKVEFLVSFYNNEISEKSEIFDDQFSVERPDGSNFTLKIRSTKLEDSAMYFCASSVMVGSYNEQFFGPGTRLTVL.